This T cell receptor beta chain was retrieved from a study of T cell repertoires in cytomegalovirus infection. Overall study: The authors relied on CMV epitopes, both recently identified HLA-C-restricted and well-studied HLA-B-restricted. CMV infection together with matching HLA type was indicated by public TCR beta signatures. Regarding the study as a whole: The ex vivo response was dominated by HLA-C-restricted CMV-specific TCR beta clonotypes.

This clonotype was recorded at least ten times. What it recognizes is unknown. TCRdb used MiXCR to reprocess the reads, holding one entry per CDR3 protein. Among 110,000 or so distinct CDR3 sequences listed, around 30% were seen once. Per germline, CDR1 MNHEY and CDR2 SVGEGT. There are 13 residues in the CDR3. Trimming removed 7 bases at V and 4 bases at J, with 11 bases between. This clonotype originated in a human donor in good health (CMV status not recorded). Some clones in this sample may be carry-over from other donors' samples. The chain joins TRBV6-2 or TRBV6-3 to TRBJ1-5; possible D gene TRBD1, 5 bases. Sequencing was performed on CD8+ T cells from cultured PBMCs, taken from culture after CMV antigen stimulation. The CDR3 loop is CASNFGGNQPQHF. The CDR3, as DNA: TGTGCCAGCAATTTCGGGGGAAATCAGCCCCAGCATTTT.